Listed here are 25 T cell receptor beta chains from one sample, sequenced in a study of T cell changes during pregnancy in multiple sclerosis. The table came from immunoSEQ multiplex PCR; TCRdb's copy has only in-frame clones and leaves some out. The sample includes 95,000 to 100,000 clones, approximately 91% of them seen just once. Source: peripheral blood, taken in the second trimester of pregnancy. The receptor set was obtained from a female donor with multiple sclerosis, enrolled in a pregnancy study.

This sequence joins TRBV28 and TRBJ2-7; 11 bases map to TRBD2. Germline CDR1 reads MDHEN; CDR2 reads SYDVKM. Unmatched junction bases numbered 5, after V lost 7 bases and J lost 0 bases. CDR3 length: 15 amino acids. CDR3 nucleotide sequence: TGTGCCAGCATCGAGGGACTAGCGGCCTCCTACGAGCAGTACTTC. This sequence encodes CASIEGLAASYEQYF. The whole variable domain, filled in from reference TRBV28 and TRBJ2-7, reads DVKVTQSSRYLVKRTGEKVFLECVQDMDHENMFWYRQDPGLGLRLIYFSYDVKMKEKGDIPEGYSVSREKKERFSLILESASTNQTSMYLCASIEGLAASYEQYFGPGTRLTVT.

This clone appeared once. The rearrangement uses TRBV25-1 and TRBJ2-7; 10 bases fit TRBD1. The germline CDR1 and CDR2 sequences are MGHDK and SYGVNS. This CDR3 has 13 residues. V was pared by 8 bases and J by 2 bases, with 3 bases of the junction left unmatched. The CDR3 loop is CASRDRGTYEQYF. The CDR3 DNA sequence: TGTGCCAGCCGGGACAGGGGTACCTACGAGCAGTACTTC.

V and J are TRBV9 and TRBJ1-5; possibly TRBD1 for D (5 bases). The germline gives CDR1 SGDLS, CDR2 YYNGEE. V lost 0 bases and J lost 7, with 14 bases in between. The CDR3 spans 15 residues. The DNA for the CDR3 is TGTGCCAGCAGCGTAGAGGGCGGGGCCGGCCAGCCCCAGCATTTT. Residues: CASSVEGGAGQPQHF.

This CDR3 is CASSALAGSTDTQYF. CDR3 sequence (DNA): TGTGCCAGCAGTGCTCTAGCGGGAAGCACAGATACGCAGTATTTT. The genes are TRBV2 and TRBJ2-3; 9 positions match TRBD2. Per the germline V gene, CDR1 is SNHLY and CDR2 is FYNNEI. V shed 4 bases, J shed 0 bases, and the junction held 2 bases outside the gene matches. The CDR3 is 15 residues long. Combining the CDR3 with reference TRBV2 and TRBJ2-3 gives the whole variable domain EPEVTQTPSHQVTQMGQEVILRCVPISNHLYFYWYRQILGQKVEFLVSFYNNEISEKSEIFDDQFSVERPDGSNFTLKIRSTKLEDSAMYFCASSALAGSTDTQYFGPGTRLTVL.

This chain uses TRBV7-2 with TRBJ2-3, with D possibly being TRBD2 (6 bases). With 1 base removed from V and 4 bases from J, the gap between germline ends came to 12 bases. The CDR3 loop spans 15 amino acids. The germline V gene has CDR1 SGHTA and CDR2 FQGNSA. The CDR3, as DNA: TGTGCCAGCAGCTTAGTGGGAGGAATATCAGATACGCAGTATTTT. This sequence encodes CASSLVGGISDTQYF.

This clone showed up just once. The chain uses TRBV6-1 and TRBJ2-5; 12 nucleotides match TRBD1. V lost 5 bases to trimming and J lost 5 bases; unmatched junction nucleotides: 6. Germline lookup yields CDR1 MNHNS and CDR2 SASEGT. This CDR3 comprises 15 residues. The CDR3 DNA sequence: TGTGCCAGCAGTTTCCGGGACAGGGGGCGTGAGACCCAGTACTTC. Translation: CASSFRDRGRETQYF.

V and J are TRBV2 and TRBJ1-2; weak D call: TRBD1 (5 bases). Trimming took off 9 bases at V and 5 bases at J, with 19 bases between the two ends. Germline assignment: CDR1 SNHLY and CDR2 FYNNEI. The CDR3 spans 14 residues. Written as DNA, the CDR3 is TGTGCCAGGCTTGAGGCAGATAGGGGTTATGGCTACACCTTC. Translated: CARLEADRGYGYTF.

This chain joins TRBV14 and TRBJ1-5; TRBD1 might be the D (5 bases). The V gene's germline CDR1 is SGHDN and CDR2 FVKESK. Deletions cut 4 bases from V and 2 bases from J, with 12 bases between. The CDR3 sequence is 15 residues long. The CDR3 bases are TGTGCCAGCAGCCGAGACAGTTCCGGCAATCAGCCCCAGCATTTT. Translation gives CASSRDSSGNQPQHF. Complete variable domain (other parts from reference TRBV14 and TRBJ1-5): EAGVTQFPSHSVIEKGQTVTLRCDPISGHDNLYWYRRVMGKEIKFLLHFVKESKQDESGMPNNRFLAERTGGTYSTLKVQPAELEDSGVYFCASSRDSSGNQPQHFGDGTRLSIL.

The genes are TRBV2 and TRBJ1-5; no reliable D call. From germline, CDR1 is SNHLY and CDR2 FYNNEI. V lost 8 bases, J lost 3 bases, and 14 bases lay in between. The CDR3 contains 14 residues. The CDR3 coding sequence is TGTGCCAGCGGGAGCAGAAGAATCAATCAGCCCCAGCATTTT. It yields the protein CASGSRRINQPQHF.

With regard to this clone: The same CDR3 also results from other DNA sequences found in this sample. The gene calls are TRBV5-1 and TRBJ2-1; 9 nucleotides match TRBD1. The CDR3 runs to 15 residues. CDR1 is SGHRS, CDR2 YFSETQ, per germline. The junction had 5 bases not matched to a gene; V was cut back by 3 bases and J by 4 bases. The DNA for the CDR3 is TGCGCCAGCAGCTCGACAGGGGGTTCATACAATGAGCAGTTCTTC. Translated, it gives CASSSTGGSYNEQFF.

V is TRBV6-1 and J is TRBJ2-7, with D possibly being TRBD2 (6 bases). Deletions cut 4 bases from V and 0 bases from J, with 13 bases between. Germline V lookup: CDR1 MNHNS, CDR2 SASEGT. CDR3 length: 15 amino acids. CDR3 coding DNA: TGTGCCAGCAGTGGATGGGACTCGTACTCCTACGAGCAGTACTTC. It yields the protein CASSGWDSYSYEQYF.

J is TRBJ1-2 and V is TRBV2; TRBD1 matches at 8 bases. Germline V gene sequence: CDR1 SNHLY, CDR2 FYNNEI. The CDR3 runs 15 residues. Trimming at V came to 3 bases and at J to 3 bases, leaving 6 bases not matched to a gene. The CDR3 DNA sequence: TGTGCCAGCAGTGACAACAGGGGGAACTACTATGGCTACACCTTC. Its translation is CASSDNRGNYYGYTF.

The J gene is TRBJ2-1, the V gene TRBV11-3; D is unclear. The CDR3 spans 14 residues. Germline assignment: CDR1 SGHNT and CDR2 YENEEA. Trimming shortened V by 0 bases and J by 7 bases, and 10 bases separated the two germline ends. The CDR3 DNA is TGTGCCAGCAGCTTAGATATTTGGCAGAATGAGCAGTTCTTC. Encoded protein: CASSLDIWQNEQFF.

This chain uses TRBV11-2 with TRBJ2-3, with 10 bases that match TRBD2. The V gene's germline CDR1 is SGHAT and CDR2 FQNNGV. CDR3 length: 19 amino acids. The V gene end was trimmed by 0 bases and the J gene end by 0 bases; junction bases not matched to a gene: 9. Written as DNA, the CDR3 is TGTGCCAGCAGCTTAGATCAATTCCTAGCGGGAGCTAGCACAGATACGCAGTATTTT. This encodes CASSLDQFLAGASTDTQYF. The full variable domain, its missing parts supplied by reference TRBV11-2 and TRBJ2-3, is EAGVAQSPRYKIIEKRQSVAFWCNPISGHATLYWYQQILGQGPKLLIQFQNNGVVDDSQLPKDRFSAERLKGVDSTLKIQPAKLEDSAVYLCASSLDQFLAGASTDTQYFGPGTRLTVL.

This sequence joins TRBV9 and TRBJ2-1, with 11 bases identical to TRBD2. Unmatched junction bases numbered 4, after V lost 4 bases and J lost 4 bases. Germline V gene data show CDR1 as SGDLS and CDR2 as YYNGEE. This CDR3 contains 15 residues. The CDR3 reads CASSHGTSGYNEQFF. The CDR3 DNA sequence: TGTGCCAGCAGCCATGGGACTAGCGGTTACAATGAGCAGTTCTTC.

The chain carries TRBV6-7 and TRBJ2-7, with TRBD1 identical over 8 bases. TRBV6-7 has ORF status, its function being uncertain. After removal of 5 bases from V and 6 bases from J, the junction contained 15 bases not matched to a gene. This CDR3 has 16 residues. The CDR3 coding sequence is TGTGCCAGCAGTACCCTCCAGGGGGCGCGTTTCGGCGAGCAGTACTTC. Translated, it gives CASSTLQGARFGEQYF.

This rearrangement joins TRBV4-3 to TRBJ1-1, with D unresolved. The ends were cut back, 2 bases at V and 2 bases at J, with 15 bases in the middle. From germline, CDR1 is LGHNA and CDR2 YSLEER. This CDR3 spans 16 amino acids. This CDR3 reads CASSQRFGLPNTEAFF. The CDR3 bases are TGCGCCAGCAGCCAAAGGTTCGGGTTACCCAACACTGAAGCTTTCTTT.

In nucleotides, the CDR3 is TGTGCCAGCAGCTTTGACAGCTATCAGCCCCAGCATTTT. Translating it yields CASSFDSYQPQHF. This sequence joins TRBV7-2 and TRBJ1-5; D possibly corresponds to TRBD1 (5 bases). CDR1 is SGHTA, CDR2 FQGNSA, per germline. Trimming removed 3 bases at V and 5 bases at J, with 8 bases between. The CDR3 length is 13 residues.

V gene TRBV10-3 combines with J gene TRBJ2-2; D is perhaps TRBD1 (5 bases). Looked up from germline, CDR1 is ENHRY and CDR2 is SYGVKD. This CDR3 spans 12 amino acids. The V end lost 10 bases, the J end lost 6 bases, and 12 bases lay between the germline ends. The CDR3 protein is CATDQGAGELFF. The DNA of the CDR3 is TGTGCCACCGACCAGGGCGCCGGGGAGCTGTTTTTT.

The chain couples TRBV19 to TRBJ2-3, with D hard to call. This CDR3 is built from 14 residues. The V gene's germline CDR1 is LNHDA and CDR2 SQIVND (reference sequence). The V and J ends lost 5 bases and 4 bases respectively, with 13 bases between them. Written as DNA, the CDR3 is TGTGCCAGTAGTGATAGCCGAGCCCCAGATACGCAGTATTTT. Translating it yields CASSDSRAPDTQYF.

The rearrangement links TRBV2 to TRBJ1-5; D is unclear. Trimming removed 0 bases at V and 0 bases at J, with 6 bases between. Germline CDR1 reads SNHLY; CDR2 reads FYNNEI. The CDR3 has 15 amino acids. CDR3: CASSEAGVSNQPQHF. Written as DNA, the CDR3 is TGTGCCAGCAGTGAAGCTGGAGTTAGCAATCAGCCCCAGCATTTT.

This rearrangement joins TRBV2 to TRBJ2-2; 9 nucleotides match TRBD2. This CDR3 spans 15 amino acids. The germline gives CDR1 SNHLY, CDR2 FYNNEI. V trimming: 1 base; J trimming: 5 bases; junction bases outside the gene matches: 2. The CDR3 DNA follows: TGTGCCAGCAGTGAAGTTACTAGCGGGACCGGGGAGCTGTTTTTT. Protein sequence: CASSEVTSGTGELFF.

The chain employs TRBV27 and TRBJ2-5; possible D gene TRBD1, 5 bases. The CDR3 covers 13 residues. The V gene's germline CDR1 is MNHEY and CDR2 SMNVEV (reference sequence). Trimming removed 10 bases at V and 1 base at J, with 13 bases between. The CDR3 loop is CAKTVSGQETQYF. CDR3 in DNA: TGTGCCAAGACAGTTTCGGGCCAAGAGACCCAGTACTTC.

This chain uses TRBV7-9 with TRBJ2-1; D possibly corresponds to TRBD2 (5 bases). Germline V CDR1 and CDR2: SEHNR, FQNEAQ (reference sequence). The germline V and J ends were trimmed by 1 base and 6 bases, with 7 bases remaining between them. CDR3 length: 13 amino acids. The chain's CDR3 is CASSLGAGNEQFF. CDR3 bases: TGTGCCAGCAGCTTAGGCGCGGGCAATGAGCAGTTCTTC.

This chain joins TRBV6-1 and TRBJ1-1, with 8 bases aligning to TRBD1. With 5 bases clipped from V and 6 bases from J, the junction kept 8 bases outside the gene matches. CDR1 is MNHNS, CDR2 SASEGT, per germline. The CDR3 is 14 residues long. CDR3 protein: CASSNRGLLPEAFF. The CDR3 coding sequence is TGTGCCAGCAGTAACAGGGGGTTGCTTCCTGAAGCTTTCTTT.